This TCR beta chain was identified during a study of CD8 T cell repertoires and HIV-1 epitope variants. Study information: T cells were stimulated with Twenty-five Gag and Nef peptides separately. Control wells had CMV/EBV/flu peptides, negative Ebola AY9, or no peptide. Overall study findings and caveats: The assay identified only TCR beta chains of antigen-proliferating T cells.

This clone came up a few times. The antigen remains unidentified. Sequencing of TCR beta CDR3 used immunoSEQ survey depth. Libraries were prepared by immunoSEQ multiplex PCR; TCRdb keeps only in-frame clonotypes and omits some of them. This sample carries some 2,500 clones, around 67% of them seen once, and the ten largest clones take about 47%. The V end lost 0 bases, the J end lost 5 bases, and 13 bases lay between the germline ends. Germline-derived CDR1 and CDR2 are MNHNS and SASEGT. CDR3 length: 15 residues. This sequence was found in a male donor with HIV. Source material: cultured CD8+ T cells derived from PBMCs. This rearrangement joins TRBV6-1 to TRBJ1-1; perhaps TRBD1 as D (5 bases). As DNA, the CDR3 is TGTGCCAGCAGTGAAGCCCAGGGAGCGCGGACTGAAGCTTTCTTT. This sequence encodes CASSEAQGARTEAFF.